This is a list of T cell receptor beta chains from one sample in a study of tumor-infiltrating lymphocytes in primary liver carcinoma. TCRdb recomputed calls from the multiplex PCR reads with MiXCR, one row per CDR3 protein. The sample consists of more than 70,000 distinct CDR3 sequences, around 70% of them appearing once. Material for sequencing was liver tumor tissue from sampling region 1. These receptors were obtained from a man aged 35 to 55 with primary liver carcinoma and hepatitis B virus infection. Each CDR3 is given with its conserved first and last residue. The D gene is left open where the match is weak. Only part of the rows carry a size: once, few, many, or a class if the clone is expanded.

V	size	D	J	DNA	CDR3
TRBV12-3/TRBV12-4	.	.	TRBJ1-1	TGCGCCAGCAGTGGAGCGGACAGTCTTAACACTGAAGCTTTCTTT	CASSGADSLNTEAFF
TRBV4-1	many	.	TRBJ2-7	TGCGCCAGCAGCCAAGGAATGGGGCCCTACGAGCAGTACTTC	CASSQGMGPYEQYF
TRBV12-3/TRBV12-4	.	TRBD1	TRBJ2-5	TGTGCCAGCAGTTCCCGGGACAGGGAATCCGAAGAAACCCAGTACTTC	CASSSRDRESEETQYF
TRBV4-1	.	.	TRBJ2-7	TGCGCCAGCAGTCTTCTACCCGAGGATCTTGGGCTCGGGCAGTATTTC	CASSLLPEDLGLGQYF
TRBV4-1	many	.	TRBJ1-5	TGCGCCAGCAGCCAGGGGAATCAGCCCCAGCATTTT	CASSQGNQPQHF
TRBV21-1	.	.	TRBJ2-1	TGTGCCAGCAACCCTAAGGGGAGCTCCTACAATGAGCAGTTCTTC	CASNPKGSSYNEQFF
TRBV12-3/TRBV12-4	.	.	TRBJ2-7	TGTGTCAGCATCCGACGGGAATACTGGGAGCAGTACTTC	CVSIRREYWEQYF
TRBV3-1	.	.	TRBJ2-1	TGTGCCAGCAGCCTTGAGGGAAGGAGTAATGAGCAGTTCTTC	CASSLEGRSNEQFF
TRBV6-5	once	.	TRBJ1-5	TGTGCCGGCAGTTACAGGTCTGGCAATCAGCCCCGGCATTTT	CAGSYRSGNQPRHF
TRBV6-5	.	TRBD1	TRBJ2-1	TGTGCCAGTAGTACGGGACAGGGCGGTCAGGAGCAGTTCTTC	CASSTGQGGQEQFF
TRBV6-1	many	.	TRBJ2-3	TGTGCCAGCAGTGAAAGGGCAGGGGGGGCAGATACGCAGTATTTT	CASSERAGGADTQYF
TRBV12-3/TRBV12-4	once	.	TRBJ2-2	TGTGCCAGCAGTTTTGAAGGGGGTGCATGGTCCGGGAAGCTGTTTTTT	CASSFEGGAWSGKLFF
TRBV29-1	once	TRBD1	TRBJ2-3	TGCAGTGCTGGACAGGGTGACATCTTCGATACGCAGTGTTTT	CSAGQGDIFDTQCF
TRBV11-2	.	.	TRBJ2-1	TGTGCCAGCAGTTCAGCGGGTCCTGGGAATAAGCAGCTCTTC	CASSSAGPGNKQLF
TRBV21-1	many	.	TRBJ2-3	TGTGCCAGCAGTGTTGATTGGGGGACTAGCGGTACAGATACGCAGTATTTT	CASSVDWGTSGTDTQYF
TRBV5-6	many	.	TRBJ2-7	TGTGCCAGCAGCCACTCCTCATTTACCGGGACTTTCCTCTACGAGCAGTACTTC	CASSHSSFTGTFLYEQYF
TRBV6-1	.	TRBD1	TRBJ1-1	TGTCCCACTTCGGGACAGGCACTCGAGGCTTTCTTT	CPTSGQALEAFF
TRBV4-1	.	.	TRBJ1-5	TGCGCTAGAAGCCAAGTGAACAATCAGCCCCAGCATTTT	CARSQVNNQPQHF
TRBV11-2	.	.	TRBJ2-1	TGTGCCAGCAGCATTTCCCGGGGACACCCGAGCTCTTACAATGAGCACTTCTTC	CASSISRGHPSSYNEHFF
TRBV4-1	.	TRBD1	TRBJ1-2	TGCACCAGCAGCCAAGAACTAGATGGACAGGGAATTCTCTGTGGCTACACCTTC	CTSSQELDGQGILCGYTF
TRBV11-2	.	.	TRBJ2-3	TGTACGAGCAGCCCGGGCTCCCCGTCAGATACACAGTATTTT	CTSSPGSPSDTQYF
TRBV18	few	TRBD2	TRBJ2-3	TGTGCCAGCTCACCAATGGCTAGCGGGAGTACAGATACGCAGTATTTT	CASSPMASGSTDTQYF
TRBV6-5	.	.	TRBJ1-4	TGTGCCAGCAGTTTCACGAGGGCGGGGAACGAAAAACTGTTTTTT	CASSFTRAGNEKLFF
TRBV29-1	few	TRBD2	TRBJ2-3	TGCAGCGTCCGACTCGGGGGGTCCACTGATACGCAGTATTTT	CSVRLGGSTDTQYF
TRBV6-1	many	.	TRBJ2-5	TGTGCCAGCAGTGAAGCGGTTTATCGGGCAGCCCTAGGGACCCAGTACTTC	CASSEAVYRAALGTQYF
TRBV6-1	.	TRBD2	TRBJ2-3	TGTGTCAGCAGTGAAGCCGGACTAGCTCCCTCGGAAACAGATACGCAGTATTTT	CVSSEAGLAPSETDTQYF
TRBV6-6	.	TRBD2	TRBJ2-2	TGTACCAGCAGTTTCGGGAGCGGGAGCAACACCGGGGAGCTGTTTTTT	CTSSFGSGSNTGELFF
TRBV7-6	.	.	TRBJ2-2	TGTACCAGCAGCTTAGTTCGAGGCGGGGAGCTGTTTTTT	CTSSLVRGGELFF
TRBV2	.	TRBD2	TRBJ2-6	TGTGCCAGCCTTCGCGGGGGGTTCACCTCTCGGGCCAACGTCCTGACTTTC	CASLRGGFTSRANVLTF
TRBV6-5	many	.	TRBJ2-1	TGTGCCAGCACCCGGCAGGGTTACAATGAGCAGTTCTTC	CASTRQGYNEQFF
TRBV6-1	.	.	TRBJ2-3	TGTACAAGCAGGCGGACGGGGGATACGCAGTATTTT	CTSRRTGDTQYF
TRBV11-2	.	TRBD2	TRBJ2-1	TGTGCCAGCAACTCGGAAATCGGACTAGCCATGGGTGAGCAGTTCTTC	CASNSEIGLAMGEQFF
TRBV29-1	.	TRBD1	TRBJ2-1	TGCATCGGATCGCCGGGACAGGGGGTGAATGAGCAGTTCTTC	CIGSPGQGVNEQFF
TRBV6-1	.	.	TRBJ2-7	TGTGCTAGCGGTGAATGTGTTTTCTACGGGCAGTACTTC	CASGECVFYGQYF
TRBV4-2	many	TRBD2	TRBJ2-1	TGTGCCAGCAGCCCGGGGACTAGCAGCCGCCCCGAGCAGTTCTTC	CASSPGTSSRPEQFF
TRBV6-5	.	TRBD2	TRBJ2-1	TGTACCAGCAGTTACCTAGCGGGGGGCCTAGAGCAGTTCTTC	CTSSYLAGGLEQFF
TRBV6-1	.	TRBD1	TRBJ1-2	TGTGCCGGCAGCGTGGCAGGGGGTATTGACTATGGATACACCTTC	CAGSVAGGIDYGYTF
TRBV20-1	.	.	TRBJ2-1	TGCAGTGCCTTGACTCCCTGGGGCCCTGAGCAGTTCTTC	CSALTPWGPEQFF
TRBV11-2	.	.	TRBJ2-5	TGTACCAGCAGCTTAGGGGGTAGCAGCCCGGGGGAGACCCAGTACTTC	CTSSLGGSSPGETQYF
TRBV29-1	.	TRBD2	TRBJ2-1	TGCAGCGTTCCGTCTAGCGGCATCTACAATGAGCAGTTCTTC	CSVPSSGIYNEQFF
TRBV7-2	.	.	TRBJ2-7	TGTGCCAGCAGCTGCAGCAGGGGTGCCGAGCAGTACTTC	CASSCSRGAEQYF
TRBV5-5	.	.	TRBJ2-3	TGTGCCGGCAGGAGGCAGGGGCCCCTTAGCACAGATACGCAGTATTTT	CAGRRQGPLSTDTQYF
TRBV24-1	many	.	TRBJ1-2	TGTGCCACCAGTGATTTAGATGGCTACACCTTC	CATSDLDGYTF
TRBV28	many	.	TRBJ1-1	TGTGCCAGCAGTTTGGGTTGGGGAAACACTGAAGCTTTCTTT	CASSLGWGNTEAFF
TRBV10-3	.	.	TRBJ2-5	TGTGCCATCAAGAGTGGGAGAGTCCGGGAGACCCAGTACTTC	CAIKSGRVRETQYF
TRBV29-1	.	.	TRBJ2-7	TGCGACGTTGGAAGCGGTGCGTCCCACGGGCAGTACTTC	CDVGSGASHGQYF
TRBV11-2	.	.	TRBJ1-2	TGTGCCAACAGCCTAAGCAGGTTCGATTATGGCTACACCTTC	CANSLSRFDYGYTF
TRBV5-4	.	.	TRBJ2-3	TGTACCAGCAGCTTGGGCCGGGAGAGGCCAGATACACAGTATTTT	CTSSLGRERPDTQYF
TRBV7-3	.	TRBD2	TRBJ2-2	TGTGCCAGCAGCTTGACTAGCGGGAGAACCGGGGAGCTGTTTTTT	CASSLTSGRTGELFF
TRBV29-1	many	TRBD1	TRBJ2-7	TGCAGCGTAGCCAGACAGGGGGCAACCTACGAGCAGTACTTC	CSVARQGATYEQYF
TRBV28	few	TRBD2	TRBJ2-3	TGTGCCAGCAGTTATCCAGACCTAGCGGGAGCGACAGATACGCAGTATTTT	CASSYPDLAGATDTQYF
TRBV21-1	.	.	TRBJ2-4	TGTGCCAGCAGCAATGCGGCTACTGGAGATAACATTCAGTACTTC	CASSNAATGDNIQYF
TRBV5-1	few	.	TRBJ2-6	TGCGCCAGCAGCGGCGGGCTTACCTCTGGGGCCAACGCCCTGACTTTC	CASSGGLTSGANALTF
TRBV12-3/TRBV12-4	.	.	TRBJ1-6	TGTGCCAGCAGTCATCAGGGATGTGAACCCCTCCACTTT	CASSHQGCEPLHF
TRBV20-1	.	.	TRBJ2-1	TGCAGTGCTAGAAACAGGCAGGTATACTACAATGAGCAGTTCTTC	CSARNRQVYYNEQFF
TRBV11-2	.	.	TRBJ2-1	TGTGCCAGTAGCTTGGATATCGGACCAGCCATGGGTGAGCAGTTTTTC	CASSLDIGPAMGEQFF
TRBV5-4	.	.	TRBJ1-1	TGTGCCAGCAGCTTGGTGCCCAGACAGGAGAACACGGAAGCTCTCTTT	CASSLVPRQENTEALF
TRBV6-1	.	TRBD2	TRBJ2-5	TGTGCCAGCAGGTCTGTAGCGGGAGTTCTAGAGATCCAATACTTC	CASRSVAGVLEIQYF
TRBV12-3/TRBV12-4	many	.	TRBJ2-7	TGTGCCAGCAGTTTAGCGGGAGTCAGCGAGCAGTACTTC	CASSLAGVSEQYF
TRBV7-9	.	.	TRBJ2-1	TGTGCCAGCAGCTCTGGACAGACCGGCTACAATGAGCAGTTCTTC	CASSSGQTGYNEQFF